Listed below are T cell receptor beta chains from one sample, sequenced in a study of cytomegalovirus exposure and HLA in healthy donors. Profiled with immunoSEQ multiplex PCR; TCRdb holds only in-frame clones, not every one. The sample's table shows 200,000 to 250,000 clones. Sequencing was done on a sample of PBMCs. These receptors were obtained from a woman in her 30s in good health and CMV-seropositive. CDR3s leave out the opening cysteine and the closing phenylalanine or tryptophan. D genes are given only for firm matches.

.,TRBV4-1,ASSQEGHVGNQPQH
.,TRBV23-1,ASSQDGAYEQY
.,TRBV28,ASSLGSSYEQY
.,TRBV6-6,ASSQGLLYEQY
.,TRBV2,ASSETGHGYGYT
.,TRBV19,ASSIGHRTQGQPQH
TRBD2,TRBV11-2,ASSFFAGGLAETQY
.,TRBV5-1,ASSEGLYGADTQY
TRBD1,TRBV7-2,ASSSGQGARQPQH
TRBD1,TRBV19,ASSRQGPSNQPQH
.,TRBV7-2,ASSLREGEAF
.,TRBV28,ASSGHQPQH
TRBD2,TRBV10-2,ASSDELAGGQRETQY
.,TRBV4-3,ASSQEYSGGRPGRSMNTEAF
TRBD2,TRBV27,ASSLPLAGGTDTQY
.,TRBV5-1,ASSLAGSYSNQPQH
.,TRBV29-1,SVEFITDTQY
TRBD1,TRBV19,ASVRQGALYGYT
.,TRBV2,ASSEGRTGELF
TRBD2,TRBV9,ASSAGLAGEETQY
TRBD1,TRBV27,ASSPRTGLSSNYGYT
.,TRBV30,ASGPGYSNQPQH
TRBD2,TRBV7-2,ASSLARGGPDTQY
TRBD1,TRBV2,ASRTGTALNTEAF
TRBD1,TRBV7-8,ASSSLRTGTYNSPLH
.,TRBV19,ASSRQGLLYEQY
.,TRBV5-8,ASSLGFGPSATEAF
.,TRBV7-2,ASSLDRFSYEQY
.,TRBV30,AWSHTSSRVLT
.,TRBV7-9,ASSSLRNTEAF
TRBD1,TRBV5-4,ASSLGQGYNTGELF
.,TRBV2,ASSQNGGSGQPQH
.,TRBV2,ATRGRGLTDTQY
.,TRBV30,AWSVWGPTEAF
TRBD1,TRBV5-1,ASSEQGSSYEQY
.,TRBV5-1,ASSYGESGDIQY
TRBD2,TRBV10-2,ASSASGLAPNTGELF
.,TRBV2,ASTGTSTDTQY
.,TRBV7-8,ASSLGAGWEPQH
.,TRBV19,ASSRSSRGDTQPQH
.,TRBV27,ASSLKIASPPLYGYT
.,TRBV19,ASSLSTGPAREPQH
.,TRBV11-2,ASSPTRGVGTGELF
TRBD1,TRBV5-1,ASSLFGQGPAF
TRBD1,TRBV6-5,ASGDRGNTGELF
TRBD1,TRBV5-1,ASSLALDRGETQY
TRBD2,TRBV7-7,ASSLGLAGVQETQY
TRBD2,TRBV7-8,ASSLAGATSLGGELF
.,TRBV7-2,ASSLARGKNTQY
.,TRBV20-1,SARTLRAF
.,TRBV6-4,ASSRGRGTDTQY
.,TRBV29-1,SVDAGWGGDTQY
.,TRBV4-1,ASSPRGRGGSPYEQY
.,TRBV6-1,ASRSPGVTYEQY
.,TRBV30,AWSNDRTYGYT
.,TRBV15,ATSRQEEYGYT
.,TRBV5-1,ASSLPHNTNYGYT
TRBD1,TRBV5-1,ASSLGVQGTDTQY
.,TRBV4-1,ASSPDRAATLYNEQF
TRBD1,TRBV6-5,ASSLTGTDSYEQY